The 14 T cell receptor beta chains below all came from one sample that was sequenced in a study of identical twins. TCRdb called the 5' RACE reads again in MiXCR, with one record for every CDR3 protein. The sample contains 750,000 to 950,000 distinct CDR3 sequences, 9% to 15% of which appear only once. Separately, the same data were catalogued under a study of yellow fever vaccine responses in identical twins.

The sequenced sample consisted of PBMCs. The receptors were sampled from a woman aged 18-29 years in good health.

This clonotype appeared many times. DNA for the CDR3: TGTGCCAGCAGTTTAAGGGGACAGCCGAATGAAAAACTGTTTTTT. As protein: CASSLRGQPNEKLFF. V and J are TRBV12-3 or TRBV12-4 and TRBJ1-4; 7 bases map to TRBD1. This CDR3 spans 15 amino acids. V was pared by 2 bases and J by 5 bases, with 5 bases of the junction left unmatched.

This clonotype appeared a few times. The chain carries TRBV7-9 and TRBJ2-1; D gene uncertain. The CDR3 is made up of 14 amino acids. Trimming pared 0 bases from V and 7 bases from J, leaving 10 bases between. CDR1 and CDR2 (germline): SEHNR, FQNEAQ (reference sequence). The CDR3 sequence is CASSLAPPRNEQFF. The CDR3 DNA reads as TGTGCCAGCAGCTTAGCGCCCCCTAGGAATGAGCAGTTCTTC. Full variable domain (missing parts from reference TRBV7-9 and TRBJ2-1): DTGVSQNPRHKITKRGQNVTFRCDPISEHNRLYWYRQTLGQGPEFLTYFQNEAQLEKSRLLSDRFSAERPKGSFSTLEIQRTEQGDSAMYLCASSLAPPRNEQFFGPGTRLTVL.

This rearrangement joins TRBV7-8 to TRBJ2-2; TRBD2 aligns across 7 bases. V trimming: 0 bases; J trimming: 3 bases; junction bases outside the gene matches: 7. CDR1 and CDR2 (germline): SGHVS, FQNEAQ. CDR3 length: 17 residues. CDR3 protein: CASSLAAGLGYTGELFF. Here the CDR3 DNA reads TGTGCCAGCAGCTTAGCTGCCGGACTAGGGTACACCGGGGAGCTGTTTTTT.

This chain links TRBV5-6 with TRBJ1-2; D is undetermined. V was shortened by 5 bases and J by 6 bases, with 17 bases between the two germline ends. Germline V gives CDR1 SGHDT, CDR2 YYEEEE. The CDR3 runs to 14 residues. The CDR3 DNA follows: TGTGCCAGCAGTATCGTCGGGGAAACGAATGGCTACACCTTC. Translation: CASSIVGETNGYTF.

The genes are TRBV4-1 and TRBJ2-2, with D perhaps TRBD2 (6 bases). CDR1 and CDR2 (germline): MGHRA, YSYEKL. Deletions cut 2 bases from V and 6 bases from J, with 16 bases between. The CDR3 loop spans 16 amino acids. The DNA for the CDR3 is TGCGCCAGCAGCCAACCTACCGGGGGAGTCGCCGGGGAGCTGTTTTTT. Amino acids: CASSQPTGGVAGELFF.

This chain uses TRBV18 with TRBJ2-3; D gene ambiguous. The CDR3 contains 17 residues. V lost 4 bases to trimming and J lost 1 base, with 18 bases between them. Per germline, CDR1 KGHSH and CDR2 LQKENI. The CDR3: CASSRETLRIRTDTQYF. Written as DNA, the CDR3 is TGTGCCAGCTCACGCGAGACACTCCGTATACGCACAGATACGCAGTATTTT.

This clonotype was seen a handful of times. The chain carries TRBV9 and TRBJ2-3; 10 nucleotides agree with TRBD2. The CDR3 spans 16 residues. Germline V gene data show CDR1 as SGDLS and CDR2 as YYNGEE. V shed 4 bases, J shed 4 bases, and the junction held 9 bases outside the gene matches. The CDR3 is CASSPPGLARSDTQYF. CDR3 coding DNA: TGTGCCAGCAGCCCTCCGGGACTAGCGAGGTCAGATACGCAGTATTTT.

This clonotype has only a few counts. This chain links TRBV2 with TRBJ2-1; D not certain. CDR1 and CDR2 from the germline V gene are SNHLY and FYNNEI. The V and J ends lost 3 bases and 3 bases respectively, with 15 bases between them. The CDR3 has 16 amino acids. CDR3 in amino acids: CASSDLGRSYYNEQFF. In DNA, the CDR3 is TGTGCCAGCAGTGACTTAGGCAGGTCATACTACAATGAGCAGTTCTTC.

This clonotype was counted ten times or more. The chain uses TRBV2 and TRBJ1-5; 8 nucleotides match TRBD1. The V gene's germline CDR1 is SNHLY and CDR2 FYNNEI. V was pared by 2 bases and J by 1 base, with 10 bases of the junction left unmatched. CDR3 length equals 18 residues. CDR3 sequence (DNA): TGTGCCAGCAGTGAATTGGGTAGGACAGGGCGCAGCAATCAGCCCCAGCATTTT. Its protein product is CASSELGRTGRSNQPQHF.

This clonotype was detected a few times. This chain links TRBV28 with TRBJ1-2, with D unclear. V dropped 5 bases and J dropped 8 bases, with 24 bases sitting between them. Per the germline V gene, CDR1 is MDHEN and CDR2 is SYDVKM. This CDR3 is built from 16 residues. The CDR3 sequence is CASSLLSGEVVIGYTF. The CDR3 nucleotides read TGTGCCAGCAGTCTATTGTCCGGGGAGGTGGTTATAGGCTACACCTTC.

The V and J genes are TRBV5-6 and TRBJ2-1; D is undetermined. V was cut by 4 bases and J by 7 bases, with 15 bases left in between. Per germline, CDR1 SGHDT and CDR2 YYEEEE. This CDR3 contains 14 residues. The CDR3 region is CASSPSRFQNEQFF. The CDR3 DNA reads TGTGCCAGCAGCCCGTCTAGATTTCAGAATGAGCAGTTCTTC. The full variable domain, with the rest looked up from reference TRBV5-6 and TRBJ2-1, is DAGVTQSPTHLIKTRGQQVTLRCSPKSGHDTVSWYQQALGQGPQFIFQYYEEEERQRGNFPDRFSGHQFPNYSSELNVNALLLGDSALYLCASSPSRFQNEQFFGPGTRLTVL.

V gene TRBV5-6 combines with J gene TRBJ2-7; D gene unclear. The CDR3 sequence is 16 residues long. Trimming cost V 1 base and J 2 bases, with 16 bases left between them. CDR1 and CDR2 from the germline V gene are SGHDT and YYEEEE. The CDR3 nucleotides are TGTGCCAGCAGCTTGTTTTGGTCTGGGCTGACCTACGAGCAGTACTTC. This sequence encodes CASSLFWSGLTYEQYF.

This clonotype was found a few times. The chain has TRBV2 and TRBJ2-2; the D is unclear. The length of the CDR3 is 12 residues. The V gene's germline CDR1 is SNHLY and CDR2 FYNNEI. Trimming took off 10 bases at V and 7 bases at J, with 13 bases between the two ends. The CDR3 is CATADRLGELFF. In nucleotides, the CDR3 is TGTGCCACCGCGGACCGTCTCGGGGAGCTGTTTTTT.

This clonotype was counted between two and nine times. The chain has TRBV2 and TRBJ1-2, with 9 positions matching TRBD1. Trimming at V came to 6 bases and at J to 8 bases, leaving 10 bases not matched to a gene. This CDR3 is 14 amino acids long. Germline CDR1 SNHLY, CDR2 FYNNEI. For the CDR3, the DNA is TGTGCCAGCAGCTCGGACAGGGGAAATCGCGGCTACACCTTC. Protein: CASSSDRGNRGYTF.